The 8 T cell receptor beta chains listed next were all sequenced from one sample in a study of control samples from healthy donors and cancer patients. Generated by immunoSEQ multiplex PCR, the TCRdb table keeps only in-frame clones and is missing some. The sample contains roughly 120,000 clones, approximately 93% of which appear only once. The specimen was blood. Receptors originate from a man between 25 and 39 years old in good health.

This chain joins TRBV9 and TRBJ2-2; 11 positions match TRBD1. CDR1 is SGDLS, CDR2 YYNGEE, per germline. The CDR3 length is 15 residues. V was pared by 4 bases and J by 5 bases, with 4 bases of the junction left unmatched. The CDR3 DNA follows: TGTGCCAGCAGCCCACGGGACAGGGGGACCGGGGAGCTGTTTTTT. Translating it yields CASSPRDRGTGELFF.

V gene TRBV2 combines with J gene TRBJ1-2, with no clear D. Germline lookup yields CDR1 SNHLY and CDR2 FYNNEI. The V and J ends lost 6 bases and 4 bases respectively, with 15 bases between them. This CDR3 spans 14 amino acids. The CDR3 protein is CASRSTDSSYGYTF. Written as DNA, the CDR3 is TGTGCCAGCAGGTCTACGGATTCATCCTATGGCTACACCTTC. Combining the CDR3 with reference TRBV2 and TRBJ1-2 gives the whole variable domain EPEVTQTPSHQVTQMGQEVILRCVPISNHLYFYWYRQILGQKVEFLVSFYNNEISEKSEIFDDQFSVERPDGSNFTLKIRSTKLEDSAMYFCASRSTDSSYGYTFGSGTRLTVV.

The chain joins TRBV6-8 to TRBJ2-6; D tentatively reads TRBD1 or TRBD2 (6 bases each). Germline values: CDR1 MNHGY, CDR2 SAAAGT. The V end lost 11 bases, the J end lost 9 bases, and 29 bases lay between the germline ends. The CDR3 has 17 residues. The CDR3 spells CAWRGAGIRGVGNVLTF. CDR3 DNA: TGTGCCTGGCGAGGAGCAGGGATAAGGGGGGTTGGCAACGTCCTGACTTTC.

This clone appeared a single time. V and J are TRBV5-1 and TRBJ1-3; D may be TRBD1 (5 bases). Germline V lookup: CDR1 SGHRS, CDR2 YFSETQ. Trimming stripped 4 bases from V and 0 bases from J, with 11 bases between. CDR3 length: 15 residues. CDR3 residues: CASSTGQISGNTIYF. CDR3 DNA: TGCGCCAGCAGCACAGGACAAATCTCTGGAAACACCATATATTTT.

The chain has TRBV5-6 and TRBJ2-7, with 8 bases that match TRBD1. This CDR3 has 14 amino acids. V shed 2 bases and J 2 bases; nucleotides not matched to a gene: 3. Germline assignment: CDR1 SGHDT and CDR2 YYEEEE. In DNA form, the CDR3 reads TGTGCCAGCAGCTTTGGGACAGGCACCTACGAGCAGTACTTC. Amino acids: CASSFGTGTYEQYF.

The rearrangement uses TRBV20-1 and TRBJ2-5, with a weak D call TRBD2 (5 bases). This CDR3 region has 11 residues. The ends were cut back, 6 bases at V and 5 bases at J, with 10 bases in the middle. Germline lookup yields CDR1 DFQATT and CDR2 SNEGSKA (reference sequence). The CDR3 DNA is TGCAGTGCCCACACGGGGGAGACCCAGTACTTC. Translated: CSAHTGETQYF.

The chain uses TRBV6-2 or TRBV6-3 and TRBJ1-1; D perhaps matches TRBD1 (6 bases). CDR1 is MNHEY and CDR2 is SVGEGT in the germline V gene. Trimming shortened V by 5 bases and J by 6 bases, and 13 bases separated the two germline ends. The CDR3 covers 13 residues. CDR3: CASSVGGAAEAFF. The DNA of the CDR3 is TGTGCCAGCAGTGTTGGGGGCGCAGCTGAAGCTTTCTTT.

This chain links TRBV7-9 with TRBJ2-2; weak D call: TRBD1 (5 bases). This CDR3 is 15 amino acids long. Germline V CDR1 and CDR2: SEHNR, FQNEAQ (reference sequence). V gave up 6 bases and J gave up 6 bases, with 17 bases separating them. The CDR3 bases are TGTGCCAGCAGTCCGATGGGGCGCGGCTCCGGGGAGCTGTTTTTT. Protein sequence: CASSPMGRGSGELFF.